One T cell receptor beta chain is described in this entry. The CDR3 spans 14 residues. Looked up from germline, CDR1 is DFQATT and CDR2 is SNEGSKA (reference sequence). Losses at the gene ends were 3 bases for V and 4 bases for J; bases not matched to a gene: 4. Original processing notes: Scientists estimated how many nucleated cells there were by amplifying reference gene primers. Here immunoSEQ multiplex PCR was the method, and the copy in TCRdb shows in-frame clones only, minus some. The V and J calls and clone size were taken over from that table, and D and trimming were inferred from the DNA. The sample has more than 150,000 clones, around 85% seen once. The data were obtained in a study of blood T cell repertoires in COVID-19. For the study at large: The origin of the acute and convalescent COVID-19 samples was the United States, Italy and Spain. PBMCs, B-cell-depleted T cells, or T cells were the source of the cDNA or gDNA that made up the material.

This sequence joins TRBV20-1 and TRBJ2-2, with 8 bases fitting TRBD2. Specimen: peripheral blood. This TCR was recovered from a man in his 70s with active or convalescent COVID-19. CDR3 protein: CSASARGGTGELFF. The CDR3 DNA sequence: TGCAGTGCTAGTGCCCGGGGGGGCACCGGGGAGCTGTTTTTT.